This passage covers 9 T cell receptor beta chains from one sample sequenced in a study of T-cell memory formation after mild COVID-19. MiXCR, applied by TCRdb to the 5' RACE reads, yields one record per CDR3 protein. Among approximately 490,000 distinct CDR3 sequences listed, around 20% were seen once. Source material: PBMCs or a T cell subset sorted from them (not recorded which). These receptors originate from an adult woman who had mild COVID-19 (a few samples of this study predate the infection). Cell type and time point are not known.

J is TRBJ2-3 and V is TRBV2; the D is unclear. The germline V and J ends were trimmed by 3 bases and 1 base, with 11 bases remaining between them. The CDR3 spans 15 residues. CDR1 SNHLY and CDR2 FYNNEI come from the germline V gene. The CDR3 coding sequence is TGTGCCAGCAGTGAGGTTCTAGTGGGCACAGATACGCAGTATTTT. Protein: CASSEVLVGTDTQYF.

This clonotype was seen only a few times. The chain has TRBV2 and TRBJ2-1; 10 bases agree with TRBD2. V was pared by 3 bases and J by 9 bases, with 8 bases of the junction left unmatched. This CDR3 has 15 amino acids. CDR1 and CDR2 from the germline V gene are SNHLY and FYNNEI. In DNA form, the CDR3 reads TGTGCCAGCAGTGAGGAAGCGGGAGGGCGAAGTGAGCAGTTCTTC. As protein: CASSEEAGGRSEQFF.

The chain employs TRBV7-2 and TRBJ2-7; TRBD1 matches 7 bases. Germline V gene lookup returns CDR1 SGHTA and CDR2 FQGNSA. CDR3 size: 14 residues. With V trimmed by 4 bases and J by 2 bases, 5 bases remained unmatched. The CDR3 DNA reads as TGTGCCAGCAGCTCGTACAGGGGAGCCTACGAGCAGTACTTC. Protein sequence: CASSSYRGAYEQYF.

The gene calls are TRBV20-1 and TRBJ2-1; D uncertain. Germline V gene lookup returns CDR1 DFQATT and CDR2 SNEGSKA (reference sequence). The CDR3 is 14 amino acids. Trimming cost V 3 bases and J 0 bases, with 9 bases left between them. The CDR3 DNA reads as TGCAGTGCTAGGGACCCATTCTCCTACAATGAGCAGTTCTTC. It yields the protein CSARDPFSYNEQFF.

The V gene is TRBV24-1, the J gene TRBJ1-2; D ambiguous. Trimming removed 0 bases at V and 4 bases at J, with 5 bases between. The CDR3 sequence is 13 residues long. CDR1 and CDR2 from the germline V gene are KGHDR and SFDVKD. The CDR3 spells CATSDLQSYGYTF. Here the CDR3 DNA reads TGTGCCACCAGTGATTTGCAAAGCTATGGCTACACCTTC.

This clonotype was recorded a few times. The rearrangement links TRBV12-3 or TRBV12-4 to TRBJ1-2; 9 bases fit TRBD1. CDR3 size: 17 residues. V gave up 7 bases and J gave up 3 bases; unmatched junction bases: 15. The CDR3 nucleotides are TGTGCCAGCATCTCGAGCACGACAGGGGGAACGTACTATGGCTACACCTTC. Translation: CASISSTTGGTYYGYTF.

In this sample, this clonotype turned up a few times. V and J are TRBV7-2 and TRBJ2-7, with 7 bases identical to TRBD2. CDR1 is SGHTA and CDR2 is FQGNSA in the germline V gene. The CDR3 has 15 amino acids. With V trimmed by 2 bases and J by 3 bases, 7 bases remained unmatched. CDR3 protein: CASSLPRTRLYEQYF. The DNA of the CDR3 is TGTGCCAGCAGCTTACCCCGGACTAGACTCTACGAGCAGTACTTC. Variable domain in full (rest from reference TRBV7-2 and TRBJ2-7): GAGVSQSPSNKVTEKGKDVELRCDPISGHTALYWYRQSLGQGLEFLIYFQGNSAPDKSGLPSDRFSAERTGGSVSTLTIQRTQQEDSAVYLCASSLPRTRLYEQYFGPGTRLTVT.

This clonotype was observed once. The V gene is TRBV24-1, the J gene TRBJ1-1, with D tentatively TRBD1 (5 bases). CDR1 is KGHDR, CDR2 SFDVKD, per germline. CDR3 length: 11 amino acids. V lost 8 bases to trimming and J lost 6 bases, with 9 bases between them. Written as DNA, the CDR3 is TGTGCCACCACCCAAGGGGCTGAAGCTTTCTTT. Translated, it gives CATTQGAEAFF.

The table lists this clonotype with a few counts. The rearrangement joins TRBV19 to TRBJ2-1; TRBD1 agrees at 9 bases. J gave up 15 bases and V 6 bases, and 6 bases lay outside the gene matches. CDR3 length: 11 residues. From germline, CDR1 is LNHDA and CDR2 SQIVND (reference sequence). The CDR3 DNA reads TGTGCCAGTAGCGGACAGGGGACCTGGTTCTTC. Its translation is CASSGQGTWFF. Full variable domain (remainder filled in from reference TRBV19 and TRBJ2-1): DGGITQSPKYLFRKEGQNVTLSCEQNLNHDAMYWYRQDPGQGLRLIYYSQIVNDFQKGDIAEGYSVSREKKESFPLTVTSAQKNPTAFYLCASSGQGTWFFGPGTRLTVL.